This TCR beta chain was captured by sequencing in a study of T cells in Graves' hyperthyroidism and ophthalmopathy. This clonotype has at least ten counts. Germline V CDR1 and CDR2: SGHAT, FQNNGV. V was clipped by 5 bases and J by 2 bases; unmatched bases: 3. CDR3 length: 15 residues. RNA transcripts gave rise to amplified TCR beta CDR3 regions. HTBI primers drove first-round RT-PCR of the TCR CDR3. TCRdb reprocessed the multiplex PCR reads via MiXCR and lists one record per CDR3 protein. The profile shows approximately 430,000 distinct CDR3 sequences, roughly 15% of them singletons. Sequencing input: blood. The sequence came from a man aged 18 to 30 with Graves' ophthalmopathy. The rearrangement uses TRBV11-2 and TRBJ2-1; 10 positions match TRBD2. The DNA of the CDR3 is TGTGCCAGCAGCGTGGGACTAGCGCCCTACAATGAGCAGTTCTTC. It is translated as CASSVGLAPYNEQFF.